One and the same sample provided the 5 T cell receptor beta chains below, sequenced in a study of human T cells and chemical hapten exposure. Time point of the sample: healthy volunteer bleed at 2 weeks. Whole blood that had not been fractionated was the source of extracted total RNA. Via MiXCR, TCRdb re-called the RACE reads, giving one row per CDR3 protein. The sample has about 130,000 distinct CDR3 sequences, roughly 9.5% seen once; the top ten hold 1.5% to 2%. Material: whole blood. The source of these receptors is a male donor in good health. Some clones in this sample may be carry-over from other donors' samples.

The rearrangement uses TRBV4-1 and TRBJ2-2; maybe TRBD1 (6 bases). The V end lost 2 bases, the J end lost 5 bases, and 21 bases lay between the germline ends. There are 18 residues in the CDR3. CDR1 MGHRA and CDR2 YSYEKL come from the germline V gene. CDR3 DNA sequence: TGCGCCAGCAGCCAACCGCTCGCATGGGAGAGGGGGACCGGGGAGCTGTTTTTT. Protein sequence: CASSQPLAWERGTGELFF.

Many counts were recorded for this clonotype. The genes are TRBV27 and TRBJ1-1; 10 positions match TRBD1. Germline V gene sequence: CDR1 MNHEY, CDR2 SMNVEV (reference sequence). There are 15 residues in the CDR3. Trimming removed 5 bases from V and 4 bases from J; junction bases left unmatched: 7. CDR3 DNA: TGTGCCAGCAGTCATCCGGGACAGGGGAGCACTGAAGCTTTCTTT. It specifies CASSHPGQGSTEAFF.

This clonotype has just a few counts. This chain joins TRBV2 and TRBJ2-1; D gene ambiguous. From germline, CDR1 is SNHLY and CDR2 FYNNEI. This CDR3 is built from 12 residues. Trimming left V 7 bases short and J 1 base short, with 5 bases between. CDR3 protein: CASTVSYNEQFF. The DNA of the CDR3 is TGTGCCAGCACCGTATCCTACAATGAGCAGTTCTTC.

This clonotype was observed a few times. The chain links TRBV28 to TRBJ2-3, with D possibly being TRBD1 (6 bases). The CDR3 has 13 amino acids. With 5 bases removed from V and 6 bases from J, the gap between germline ends came to 12 bases. Germline loops: CDR1 MDHEN, CDR2 SYDVKM. DNA of the CDR3: TGTGCCAGCAGTGACAGGCTCGAGGATACGCAGTATTTT. Its translation: CASSDRLEDTQYF.

This clonotype came up a few times. The chain links TRBV2 to TRBJ2-2; D is ambiguous. Germline V lookup: CDR1 SNHLY, CDR2 FYNNEI. This CDR3 spans 12 amino acids. Trimming removed 8 bases at V and 1 base at J, with 5 bases between. CDR3 coding DNA: TGTGCCAGCTCGCGGAACACCGGGGAGCTGTTTTTT. As protein: CASSRNTGELFF.